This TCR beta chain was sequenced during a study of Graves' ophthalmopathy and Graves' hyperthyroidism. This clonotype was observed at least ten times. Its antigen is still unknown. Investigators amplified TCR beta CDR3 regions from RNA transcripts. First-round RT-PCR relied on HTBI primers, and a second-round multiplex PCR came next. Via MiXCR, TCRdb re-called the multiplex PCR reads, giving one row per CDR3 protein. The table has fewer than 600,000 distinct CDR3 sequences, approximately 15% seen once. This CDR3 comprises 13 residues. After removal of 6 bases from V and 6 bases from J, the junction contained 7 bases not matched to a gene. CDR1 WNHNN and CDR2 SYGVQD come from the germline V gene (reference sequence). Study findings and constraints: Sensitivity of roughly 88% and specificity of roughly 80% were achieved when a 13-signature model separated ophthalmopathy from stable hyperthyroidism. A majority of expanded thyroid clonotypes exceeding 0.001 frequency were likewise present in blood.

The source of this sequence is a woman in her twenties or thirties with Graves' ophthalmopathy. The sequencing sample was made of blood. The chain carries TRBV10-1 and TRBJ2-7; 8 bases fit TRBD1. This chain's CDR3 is CASREDRAGEQYF. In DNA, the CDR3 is TGCGCCAGCAGGGAGGACAGGGCGGGCGAGCAGTACTTC.